This TCR beta chain was sequenced in a study of T cells after yellow fever vaccination. Study findings and constraints: A secondary response was less intense yet reached its peak sooner, at day 5 versus 15. The booster response re-showed most primary clones: 95% to 96% CD4, 88% CD8.

MiXCR, run by TCRdb on the 5' RACE reads, gives a single entry per CDR3 protein. The sample records fewer than 500,000 distinct CDR3 sequences, around a sixth being singletons. This CDR3 has 13 residues. The V segment lost 6 bases and the J segment 4 bases; nucleotides outside the gene matches: 5. Per the germline V gene, CDR1 is DFQATT and CDR2 is SNEGSKA (reference sequence). To note about this clonotype: Its antigen is not identified.

V and J are TRBV20-1 and TRBJ2-3; 9 positions agree with TRBD2. The receptor was isolated from a man aged 18 to 29 who received the YFV17D yellow fever vaccine. This material consisted of PBMCs, taken before the yellow fever booster vaccination. Written as DNA, the CDR3 is TGCAGTGCCGCGGGGGGGCGGTCAGATACGCAGTATTTT. It yields the protein CSAAGGRSDTQYF.